This is a list of T cell receptor beta chains from one sample in a study of T cells in localized non-small cell lung cancer. TCRdb's copy holds only in-frame clones and misses some; the assay was immunoSEQ multiplex PCR. Of approximately 28,000 clones listed, roughly 80% are singletons. Sequences were derived from peripheral blood mononuclear cells, sampled before any cancer treatment. Receptors were obtained from a man between 35 and 75 years old with stage III lung adenocarcinoma. Both conserved end residues are part of each CDR3. A D gene is named only where the DNA matches it firmly. Clone size is shown for a subset of rows, as once, few, many or a class of expanded clone.

J gene | clone size | D gene | V gene | CDR3 protein | CDR3 DNA
TRBJ1-6 | - | - | TRBV6-4 | CASSVSPSNSPLHF | TGTGCCAGCAGTGTTTCCCCTTCAAATTCACCCCTCCACTTT
TRBJ1-4 | - | TRBD1 | TRBV7-9 | CASSLVTGGRLFF | TGTGCCAGCAGCTTAGTGACAGGGGGGAGACTGTTTTTT
TRBJ1-4 | - | - | TRBV19 | CASSMILNPNEKLFF | TGTGCCAGTAGTATGATCCTGAATCCCAATGAAAAACTGTTTTTT
TRBJ1-2 | - | TRBD1 | TRBV9 | CASSTRTGSDYGYTF | TGTGCCAGCAGCACCCGGACAGGGTCGGACTATGGCTACACCTTC
TRBJ2-2 | - | - | TRBV11-2 | CASSALKGSGELFF | TGTGCCAGCAGCGCCTTGAAGGGATCCGGGGAGCTGTTTTTT
TRBJ1-2 | - | - | TRBV29-1 | CSGRQPPGGYTF | TGCAGCGGACGACAGCCTCCGGGTGGCTACACCTTC
TRBJ1-2 | - | TRBD1 | TRBV29-1 | CSVGGTGGQDGYTF | TGCAGCGTTGGTGGGACAGGGGGCCAGGATGGCTACACCTTC
TRBJ2-1 | few | - | TRBV11-3 | CASSRGERESQFF | TGTGCCAGCAGCCGAGGGGAGCGAGAATCGCAGTTCTTC
TRBJ2-3 | - | TRBD1 | TRBV5-6 | CASSFRFSTDRGYF | TGTGCCAGCAGCTTCAGGTTTTCGACCGACAGGGGGTATTTT
TRBJ1-2 | - | TRBD1 | TRBV6-5 | CASRRTGSNGYTF | TGTGCCAGCAGGAGGACAGGGTCGAATGGCTACACCTTC
TRBJ2-3 | - | TRBD2 | TRBV27 | CASSQTSDLTQYF | TGTGCCAGCAGTCAGACTAGCGACCTTACGCAGTATTTT
TRBJ2-5 | once | TRBD2 | TRBV28 | CASRVDSGSRQTQYF | TGTGCCAGCAGAGTCGATAGCGGGAGTAGACAGACCCAGTACTTC
TRBJ2-3 | once | TRBD2 | TRBV25-1 | CASSAGGRGGTDTQYF | TGTGCCAGCAGCGCCGGCGGGCGGGGGGGCACAGATACGCAGTATTTT
TRBJ2-3 | - | - | TRBV29-1 | CSVEFLTQYF | TGCAGCGTTGAGTTTCTAACGCAGTATTTT
TRBJ2-1 | - | - | TRBV6-6 | CASSYSSPSTNEQFF | TGTGCCAGCAGTTACTCGTCCCCTAGCACAAATGAGCAGTTCTTC
TRBJ1-6 | - | TRBD1 | TRBV14 | CASSRTGRTDSPLHF | TGTGCCAGCAGCCGGACAGGTCGGACCGATTCACCCCTCCACTTT
TRBJ1-2 | - | - | TRBV4-1 | CASSPNTLLGYGYTF | TGCGCCAGCAGCCCGAACACCTTGCTTGGCTATGGCTACACCTTC
TRBJ2-7 | - | - | TRBV21-1 | CASSKVVGSNNSYEQYF | TGTGCCAGCAGCAAAGTGGTTGGGTCCAACAACTCCTACGAGCAGTACTTC
TRBJ1-4 | few | - | TRBV2 | CASSGIGGRFEKLFF | TGTGCCAGCAGTGGTATTGGGGGGCGCTTTGAAAAACTGTTTTTT
TRBJ1-2 | - | - | TRBV28 | CASREGGYTF | TGTGCCAGCAGGGAGGGGGGCTACACCTTC
TRBJ2-1 | - | - | TRBV7-9 | CASSLGTDHEQFF | TGTGCCAGCAGCTTAGGTACGGACCATGAGCAGTTCTTC
TRBJ1-1 | - | - | TRBV18 | CASSPSEIEAFF | TGTGCCAGCTCACCGAGCGAGATTGAAGCTTTCTTT
TRBJ2-1 | - | TRBD2 | TRBV11-3 | CASSRTSGGNEQFF | TGTGCCAGCAGCCGGACTAGCGGGGGGAATGAGCAGTTCTTC
TRBJ1-1 | - | - | TRBV7-9 | CASSLGGGQTEAFF | TGTGCCAGCAGCTTAGGTGGAGGGCAAACTGAAGCTTTCTTT
TRBJ1-1 | - | - | TRBV19 | CASSITDTNTEAFF | TGTGCCAGTAGTATCACAGATACTAACACTGAAGCTTTCTTT
TRBJ1-5 | few | - | TRBV28 | CASSSRRGKGNQPQHF | TGTGCCAGCAGCTCCCGTAGGGGGAAGGGCAATCAGCCCCAGCATTTT
TRBJ2-4 | - | - | TRBV7-8 | CASSLAPPGAKNIQYF | TGTGCCAGCAGCTTAGCCCCCCCAGGGGCCAAAAACATTCAGTACTTC
TRBJ2-1 | - | TRBD1 | TRBV29-1 | CSVERQGVFYNEQFF | TGCAGCGTTGAACGACAGGGAGTTTTCTACAATGAGCAGTTCTTC
TRBJ1-2 | - | TRBD1 | TRBV10-3 | CATQRDRGTYGYTF | TGTGCCACCCAGCGGGACAGGGGAACCTATGGCTACACCTTC
TRBJ2-2 | - | TRBD1 | TRBV2 | CASTRRGTGGAELFF | TGTGCCAGCACCCGCCGAGGGACAGGGGGGGCTGAGCTGTTTTTT
TRBJ2-7 | once | TRBD1 | TRBV29-1 | CSVPGQGSYEQYF | TGCAGCGTCCCGGGACAGGGCTCCTACGAGCAGTACTTC
TRBJ2-1 | - | TRBD2 | TRBV7-3 | CASSSTSHNEQFF | TGTGCCAGCAGCTCGACTAGCCACAATGAGCAGTTCTTC
TRBJ2-4 | - | TRBD2 | TRBV28 | CASRDSRGAGYKNIQYF | TGTGCCAGCAGGGATTCGCGGGGGGCCGGCTACAAAAACATTCAGTACTTC
TRBJ2-1 | once | - | TRBV19 | CATTYRAYYSYNEQFF | TGTGCCACAACCTACAGGGCCTACTACTCCTACAATGAGCAGTTCTTC
TRBJ1-1 | few | - | TRBV5-1 | CASSLERTEAFF | TGCGCCAGCAGCTTGGAGCGTACTGAAGCTTTCTTT
TRBJ1-1 | - | TRBD1 | TRBV19 | CASSIIAGQGLEAFF | TGTGCCAGTAGTATTATTGCGGGACAGGGGCTTGAAGCTTTCTTT
TRBJ2-7 | - | - | TRBV19 | CASSLGTGGGEQYF | TGTGCCAGTAGTCTGGGGACTGGGGGTGGCGAGCAGTACTTC
TRBJ2-6 | - | - | TRBV29-1 | CSVVIAAGANVLTF | TGCAGCGTTGTTATCGCTGCTGGGGCCAACGTCCTGACTTTC
TRBJ1-3 | - | - | TRBV11-1 | CASSVGRSSGNTIYF | TGTGCCAGCAGCGTCGGACGTAGCTCTGGAAACACCATATATTTT
TRBJ1-2 | - | - | TRBV29-1 | CSVDLRDDNYGYTF | TGCAGCGTTGATCTCCGGGACGACAACTATGGCTACACCTTC
TRBJ1-1 | - | TRBD1 | TRBV29-1 | CSVAGQENTEAFF | TGCAGCGTTGCGGGACAGGAAAACACTGAAGCTTTCTTT
TRBJ1-4 | few | - | TRBV28 | CASRSSRGSRNEKLFF | TGTGCCAGCAGGTCCTCGAGGGGCAGCCGGAATGAAAAACTGTTTTTT
TRBJ2-1 | - | TRBD2 | TRBV4-1 | CASSQESGSFNEQFF | TGCGCCAGCAGCCAAGAAAGCGGGAGTTTTAATGAGCAGTTCTTC
TRBJ2-5 | few | - | TRBV30 | CAWSVKGEETQYF | TGTGCCTGGAGTGTAAAGGGAGAGGAGACCCAGTACTTC
TRBJ2-7 | - | - | TRBV6-1 | CASSLRSPYEQYF | TGTGCCAGCTCCCTGCGGAGCCCCTACGAGCAGTACTTC
TRBJ1-5 | - | - | TRBV2 | CASSVRGLDQPQHF | TGTGCCAGCAGTGTTCGAGGGTTAGATCAGCCCCAGCATTTT